These T cell receptor beta chains were read from a single sample in a study of cytomegalovirus exposure and HLA in healthy donors. Repertoires were generated with immunoSEQ multiplex PCR, while TCRdb's copy carries only in-frame clones and drops some. Among some 130,000 clones listed, around 80% were seen once. Sequenced material: PBMCs. Receptor source: a man aged 35-49 years in good health and CMV-seropositive. Each CDR3 is given with its conserved first and last residue. D genes are given only for firm matches. Expanded clones get a size class; other rows say once, few or many, or leave the size out.

CASSYRGGTEAFF	TGTGCCAGCAGCTACAGGGGCGGCACTGAAGCTTTCTTT	TRBJ1-1	TRBV5-4	TRBD1	.
CASSFLQGALGDGYTF	TGCGCCAGCAGCTTTCTACAGGGGGCGCTGGGAGATGGCTACACCTTC	TRBJ1-2	TRBV5-1	TRBD1	.
CASTLDRGNSPLHF	TGTGCCAGCACCCTGGACAGGGGTAATTCACCCCTCCACTTT	TRBJ1-6	TRBV6-1	TRBD1	.
CAIKSSGDEQYF	TGTGCCATCAAGAGTTCAGGGGACGAGCAGTACTTC	TRBJ2-7	TRBV10-3	.	once
CASGPDRIAEAFF	TGCGCCAGCGGCCCGGACAGGATAGCTGAAGCTTTCTTT	TRBJ1-1	TRBV5-1	TRBD1	once
CASSFVFLAKNIQYF	TGTGCCAGCAGCTTCGTCTTTCTAGCCAAAAACATTCAGTACTTC	TRBJ2-4	TRBV5-5	.	once
CASSLGGSGRAYNEQFF	TGTGCCAGCAGCTTGGGGGGTAGCGGGAGGGCCTACAATGAGCAGTTCTTC	TRBJ2-1	TRBV5-5	TRBD2	few
CASSQDWTSEEGETQYF	TGTGCCAGCAGCCAAGATTGGACTAGCGAGGAAGGGGAGACCCAGTACTTC	TRBJ2-5	TRBV4-2	TRBD2	.
CASSYYQGQPQHF	TGTGCCAGCAGTTACTACCAGGGGCAGCCCCAGCATTTT	TRBJ1-5	TRBV6-5	.	.
CAIGKDRGREGYTF	TGTGCCATCGGGAAAGACAGGGGGCGCGAGGGCTACACCTTC	TRBJ1-2	TRBV10-3	TRBD1	.
CASNRGPTNEKLFF	TGCGCCAGCAACAGGGGGCCAACTAATGAAAAACTGTTTTTT	TRBJ1-4	TRBV10-2	TRBD1	.
CARASDRNNEQFF	TGCGCCAGAGCCTCGGACAGGAACAATGAGCAGTTCTTC	TRBJ2-1	TRBV10-2	TRBD1	once
CSSSSPPGQGNYGYTF	TGTTCCAGCAGCTCCCCCCCGGGACAGGGGAACTATGGCTACACCTTC	TRBJ1-2	TRBV7-9	TRBD1	.
CASSVQGGDYSNQPQHF	TGTGCCAGCAGTGTACAGGGGGGAGACTATAGCAATCAGCCCCAGCATTTT	TRBJ1-5	TRBV2	TRBD1	.
CSGGTASYNEQFF	TGCAGCGGGGGGACAGCCTCCTACAATGAGCAGTTCTTC	TRBJ2-1	TRBV29-1	TRBD1	.
CASSLGAPRGGAGETQYF	TGTGCCAGCAGCTTGGGGGCCCCCCGCGGTGGTGCGGGAGAGACCCAGTACTTC	TRBJ2-5	TRBV5-4	.	.
CAISAYGEPYGYTF	TGTGCCATCAGTGCCTACGGGGAGCCCTATGGCTACACCTTC	TRBJ1-2	TRBV10-3	.	.
CASSPVPRGVNEQFF	TGTGCCAGCAGCCCCGTTCCGCGGGGAGTTAATGAGCAGTTCTTC	TRBJ2-1	TRBV7-8	.	few
CASSPKAMGQGAREQYF	TGTGCCAGCTCACCAAAGGCTATGGGACAGGGGGCGCGGGAGCAGTACTTC	TRBJ2-7	TRBV18	TRBD1	.
CASSYRGSEQYF	TGTGCCAGCAGTTACAGGGGTTCCGAGCAGTACTTC	TRBJ2-7	TRBV6-5	.	.
CASSRQISTDTQYF	TGTGCCAGCAGTCGCCAGATTTCCACAGATACGCAGTATTTT	TRBJ2-3	TRBV6-6	.	.
CASSLSSFLGYTF	TGCGCCAGCAGCTTGAGTAGCTTTTTGGGCTACACCTTC	TRBJ1-2	TRBV5-4	.	.
CASSLDYSREQYF	TGTGCCAGCAGCCTGGACTACTCTCGAGAGCAGTACTTC	TRBJ2-7	TRBV5-4	.	once
CASSESEISYEQYF	TGTGCCAGCAGTGAATCGGAGATCTCCTACGAGCAGTACTTC	TRBJ2-7	TRBV2	.	.
CASSLPPRLAGLSGTQYF	TGTGCCAGCAGCTTACCCCCCCGGCTAGCGGGTCTATCGGGGACCCAGTACTTC	TRBJ2-5	TRBV7-9	TRBD2	.